This T cell receptor (beta chain) was captured in a study of T cell changes during pregnancy in multiple sclerosis. The CDR3 runs to 15 residues. V lost 1 base to trimming and J lost 1 base, with 9 bases between them. Germline lookup yields CDR1 LNHDA and CDR2 SQIVND (reference sequence). The method was immunoSEQ multiplex PCR; TCRdb's version includes in-frame clones alone and lacks a portion of them. The repertoire holds 85,000 to 95,000 clones, with 90% to 95% as singletons. The sample in question was peripheral blood, obtained after pregnancy. This TCR was recovered from a female donor in good health, enrolled as a control in a pregnancy study. This rearrangement joins TRBV19 to TRBJ2-3; D is uncertain. DNA for the CDR3: TGTGCCAGTAGTATAGTTGAACTCGGCACAGATACGCAGTATTTT. Encoded protein: CASSIVELGTDTQYF.